The present T cell receptor beta chain was sequenced within a study of T cells in Graves' hyperthyroidism and ophthalmopathy. Study background: Pretreatment peripheral blood was obtained at initial diagnosis.

The source material, RNA transcripts, was used to amplify TCR beta CDR3 regions. Carried out on the TCR CDR3, a first-round RT-PCR used the HTBI primer set. TCRdb passed the multiplex PCR reads through MiXCR, listing each CDR3 protein once. The sample lists around 760,000 distinct CDR3 sequences; 35% were seen once. The CDR3 is made up of 14 amino acids. Germline V lookup: CDR1 SGHNT, CDR2 YYREEE (reference sequence). The trim removed 3 bases at V and 7 bases at J, leaving 4 bases unmatched. In this sample, this clonotype turned up a few times. Its antigen remains unidentified. Study outcomes and limitations: Most clonotypes expanded in thyroid above 0.001 were likewise present in blood.

A lack of ophthalmopathy progression within 18 months defined stable Graves' hyperthyroidism. Diagnoses were established using clinical symptoms, serum thyroxine and TRAb, thyroid ultrasound and orbital computed tomography. Sample: blood. This sequence originates from a woman between 40 and 55 years old with Graves' hyperthyroidism. This chain uses TRBV5-4 with TRBJ1-6, with 7 bases matching TRBD1. The CDR3 loop is CASSWTGPNSPLHF. DNA of the CDR3: TGTGCCAGCAGCTGGACAGGACCAAATTCACCCCTCCACTTT.